This T cell receptor beta chain originates from a study of blood T cell repertoires in COVID-19. The V and J ends lost 6 bases and 2 bases respectively, with 13 bases between them. Germline lookup yields CDR1 SGHTA and CDR2 FQGNSA. The CDR3 is 15 amino acids. Per the authors' pipeline: How many nucleated cells were present was estimated from reference gene primer amplification. Clones were read by immunoSEQ multiplex PCR, and TCRdb kept only the in-frame ones, dropping some. Clone size and the V and J calls come from that table; the DNA yielded D and trimming. The sample includes about 320,000 clones, roughly nine tenths of them seen just once.

The chain employs TRBV7-2 and TRBJ2-2; perhaps TRBD1 as D (5 bases). The specimen was PBMCs or T cells enriched from blood (not recorded which). The TCR was taken from a man in his sixties who had recovered from COVID-19. The CDR3 coding sequence is TGTGCCAGCAGTCGAGACAGAATAAACACCGGGGAGCTGTTTTTT. Its protein is CASSRDRINTGELFF.